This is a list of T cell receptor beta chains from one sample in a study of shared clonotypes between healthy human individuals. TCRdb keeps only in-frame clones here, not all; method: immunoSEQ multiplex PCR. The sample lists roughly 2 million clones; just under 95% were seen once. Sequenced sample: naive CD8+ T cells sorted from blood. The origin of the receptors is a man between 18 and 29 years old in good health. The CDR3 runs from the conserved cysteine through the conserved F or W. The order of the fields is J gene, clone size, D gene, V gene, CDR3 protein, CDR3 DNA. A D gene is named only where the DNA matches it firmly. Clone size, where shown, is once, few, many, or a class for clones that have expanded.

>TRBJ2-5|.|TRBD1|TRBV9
CASSVTGDEETQYF
TGTGCCAGCAGCGTGACAGGGGACGAGGAGACCCAGTACTTC
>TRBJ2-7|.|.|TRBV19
CASSPGLYYEQYF
TGTGCCAGTAGTCCGGGACTCTACTACGAGCAGTACTTC
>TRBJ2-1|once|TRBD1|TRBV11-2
CASSSSGGAGYEQFF
TGTGCCAGCAGCTCATCAGGGGGCGCGGGCTATGAGCAGTTCTTC
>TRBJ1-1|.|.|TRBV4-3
CASSQDWANSLRNTEAFF
TGCGCCAGCAGCCAAGATTGGGCGAACAGCCTGCGAAACACTGAAGCTTTCTTT
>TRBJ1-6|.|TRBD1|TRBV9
CASSGSVGTGDSPLHF
TGTGCCAGCAGCGGCTCCGTCGGGACAGGAGATTCACCCCTCCACTTT
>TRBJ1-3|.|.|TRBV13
CASSFMMGVSSGNTIYF
TGTGCCAGCAGCTTTATGATGGGAGTGAGCTCTGGAAACACCATATATTTT
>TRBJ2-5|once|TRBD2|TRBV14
CASSPDLLAGVETQYF
TGTGCCAGCAGCCCAGATTTACTAGCGGGGGTGGAGACCCAGTACTTC
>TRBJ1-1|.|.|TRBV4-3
CASSQDRSGATEAFF
TGCGCCAGCAGCCAGGATAGATCGGGGGCCACCGAAGCTTTCTTT
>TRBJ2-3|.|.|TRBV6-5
CASSYSSNPTDTQYF
TGTGCCAGCAGTTACTCGAGTAACCCCACAGATACGCAGTATTTT
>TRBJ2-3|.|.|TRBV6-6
CASSTPMADTQYF
TGTGCCAGCAGTACCCCGATGGCAGATACGCAGTATTTT
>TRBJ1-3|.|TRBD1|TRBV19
CASSIPLVTGASSGNTIYF
TGTGCCAGTAGTATCCCCCTCGTGACAGGGGCGAGCTCTGGAAACACCATATATTTT
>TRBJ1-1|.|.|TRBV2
CASSDVGPNTEAFF
TGTGCCAGCAGTGATGTGGGGCCGAACACTGAAGCTTTCTTT
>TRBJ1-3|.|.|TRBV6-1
CASSEDVSSGNTIYF
TGTGCCAGCAGCGAGGACGTGAGCTCTGGAAACACCATATATTTT
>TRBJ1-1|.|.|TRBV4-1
CASSQGPVLNTEAFF
TGCGCCAGCAGCCAAGGGCCGGTGCTGAACACTGAAGCTTTCTTT
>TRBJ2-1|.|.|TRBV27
CASSFSLADEQFF
TGTGCCAGCAGTTTCAGCCTAGCTGATGAGCAGTTCTTC
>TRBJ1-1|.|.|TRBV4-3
CASSQAWAEGMAEAFF
TGCGCCAGCAGCCAAGCGTGGGCGGAAGGGATGGCTGAAGCTTTCTTT
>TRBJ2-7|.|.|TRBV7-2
CASSSDFSYEQYF
TGTGCCAGCAGCTCGGACTTCTCCTACGAGCAGTACTTC
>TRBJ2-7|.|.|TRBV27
CASSSTPRAYEQYF
TGTGCCAGCAGTTCGACCCCGCGGGCCTACGAGCAGTACTTC
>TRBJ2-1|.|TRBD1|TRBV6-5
CASRTQGAYNEQFF
TGTGCCAGCAGAACCCAGGGGGCCTACAATGAGCAGTTCTTC
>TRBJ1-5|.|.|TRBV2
CASGYLDQPQHF
TGTGCCAGCGGGTACTTGGATCAGCCCCAGCATTTT
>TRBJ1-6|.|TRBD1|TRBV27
CATRSDRGSPLHF
TGTGCCACCAGGTCGGACAGGGGCTCACCCCTCCACTTT
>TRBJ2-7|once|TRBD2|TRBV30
CAGEGLDEMGQYF
TGTGCCGGGGAGGGGCTGGACGAGATGGGGCAGTACTTC
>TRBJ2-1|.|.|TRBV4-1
CASSQVGDYNEQFF
TGCGCCAGCAGCCAAGTAGGGGACTACAATGAGCAGTTCTTC
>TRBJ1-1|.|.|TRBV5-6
CASSHGDTEAFF
TGTGCCAGCAGCCACGGGGACACTGAAGCTTTCTTT
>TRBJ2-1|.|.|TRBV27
CASSAALLVNEQFF
TGTGCCAGCAGTGCAGCCCTGCTTGTCAATGAGCAGTTCTTC
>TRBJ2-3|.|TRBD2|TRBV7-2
CASSFSGPTDTQYF
TGTGCCAGCAGCTTTAGCGGGCCCACAGATACGCAGTATTTT
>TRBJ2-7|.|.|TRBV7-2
CASSLSAGTAVGEQYF
TGTGCCAGCAGCTTATCAGCGGGGACAGCCGTGGGAGAGCAGTACTTC
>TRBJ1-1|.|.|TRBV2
CASQNLGTEAFF
TGTGCCTCACAAAATTTAGGTACTGAAGCTTTCTTT
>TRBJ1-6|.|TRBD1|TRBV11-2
CASSLVFRVQGQGYSPLHF
TGTGCCAGCAGCTTAGTCTTCCGCGTCCAGGGACAGGGTTATTCACCCCTCCACTTT
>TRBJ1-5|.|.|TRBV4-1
CASSQGDEDQPQHF
TGCGCCAGCAGCCAAGGGGATGAGGATCAGCCCCAGCATTTT
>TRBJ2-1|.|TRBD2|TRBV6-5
CASSTSGEQFF
TGTGCCAGCAGCACTAGCGGAGAGCAGTTCTTC